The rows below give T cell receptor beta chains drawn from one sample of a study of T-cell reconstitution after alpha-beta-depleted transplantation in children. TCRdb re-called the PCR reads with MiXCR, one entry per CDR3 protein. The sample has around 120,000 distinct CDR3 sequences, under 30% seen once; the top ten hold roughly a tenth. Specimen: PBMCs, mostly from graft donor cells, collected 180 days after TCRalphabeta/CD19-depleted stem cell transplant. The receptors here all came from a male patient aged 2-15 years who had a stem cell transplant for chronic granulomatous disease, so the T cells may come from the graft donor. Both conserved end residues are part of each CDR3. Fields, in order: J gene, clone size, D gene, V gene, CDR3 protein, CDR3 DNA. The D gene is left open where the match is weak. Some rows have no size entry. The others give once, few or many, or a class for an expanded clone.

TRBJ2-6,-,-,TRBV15,CATSSDISGANVLTF,TGTGCCACCAGCAGTGATATCTCTGGGGCCAACGTCCTGACTTTC
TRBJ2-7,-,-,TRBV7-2,CASSKPSKSKYF,TGTGCCAGCAGCAAGCCCTCCAAGTCCAAGTACTTC
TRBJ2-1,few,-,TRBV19,CASSILRDGFYNEQFF,TGTGCCAGTAGTATACTCCGGGACGGATTTTACAATGAGCAGTTCTTC
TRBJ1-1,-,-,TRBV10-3,CAISDFLAGHMNTEAFF,TGTGCCATCAGTGATTTCTTGGCAGGACACATGAACACTGAAGCTTTCTTT
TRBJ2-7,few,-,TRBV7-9,CASSKPGHPYEQYF,TGTGCCAGCAGTAAACCGGGACACCCCTACGAGCAGTACTTC
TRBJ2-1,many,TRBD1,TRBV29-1,CSVEDRGLYEQFF,TGCAGCGTTGAGGACAGGGGGCTCTATGAGCAGTTCTTC
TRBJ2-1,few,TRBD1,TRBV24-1,CATRDRVGNEQFF,TGTGCCACCAGGGACAGGGTGGGCAATGAGCAGTTCTTC
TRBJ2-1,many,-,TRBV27,CASSLGGHNEQFF,TGTGCCAGCAGTTTGGGGGGTCACAATGAGCAGTTCTTC
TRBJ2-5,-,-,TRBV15,CATSRSRLLQETQYF,TGTGCCACCAGCAGATCTCGGTTACTTCAAGAGACCCAGTACTTC
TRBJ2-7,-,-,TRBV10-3,CAISEEINYEQYF,TGTGCCATCAGTGAAGAGATAAACTACGAGCAGTACTTC
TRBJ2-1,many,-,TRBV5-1,CASSLPQDSRVDEQFF,TGCGCCAGCAGCTTACCCCAGGACTCGCGAGTCGATGAGCAGTTCTTC
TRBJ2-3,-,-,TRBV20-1,CSARPTANTDTQYF,TGCAGTGCAAGACCGACAGCCAACACAGATACGCAGTATTTT
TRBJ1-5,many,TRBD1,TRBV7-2,CASSTKTGNQPQHF,TGTGCCAGCAGCACGAAGACAGGGAATCAGCCCCAGCATTTT
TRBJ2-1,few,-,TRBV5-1,CASSLDASYNEQFF,TGCGCCAGCAGCTTGGACGCGTCCTACAATGAGCAGTTCTTC
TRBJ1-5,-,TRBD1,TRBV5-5,CASSASGGSNQPQHF,TGTGCCAGCAGCGCATCAGGGGGCAGCAATCAGCCCCAGCATTTT
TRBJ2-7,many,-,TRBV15,CATSRDYSGSSYEQYF,TGTGCCACCAGCAGAGATTACTCAGGAAGCTCCTACGAGCAGTACTTC
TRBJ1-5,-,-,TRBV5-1,CASSFGDAGGSPQHF,TGCGCCAGCAGCTTCGGGGACGCCGGTGGATCGCCCCAGCATTTT
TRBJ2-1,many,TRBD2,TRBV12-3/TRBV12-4,CASRTSGGDEQFF,TGTGCCAGCAGGACTAGCGGAGGGGATGAGCAGTTCTTC
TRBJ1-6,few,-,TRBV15,CATSRVNRERLNSPLHF,TGTGCCACCAGCAGAGTAAACCGGGAACGGCTAAATTCACCCCTCCACTTT
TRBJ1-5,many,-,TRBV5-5,CASSLAVTANQPQHF,TGTGCCAGCAGCTTGGCTGTCACGGCAAATCAGCCCCAGCATTTT
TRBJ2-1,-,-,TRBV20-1,CSARDPSTGYNEQFF,TGCAGTGCTAGAGATCCCTCTACAGGTTACAATGAGCAGTTCTTC
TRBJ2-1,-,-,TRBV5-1,CASSLGGWSTYNEQFF,TGCGCCAGCAGCTTGGGGGGGTGGAGCACCTACAATGAGCAGTTCTTC
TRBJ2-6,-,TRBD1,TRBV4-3,CASSQARGQGFAGANVLTF,TGCGCCAGCAGCCAAGCGCGCGGACAGGGGTTTGCTGGGGCCAACGTCCTGACTTTC
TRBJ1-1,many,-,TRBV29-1,CSVGIGWTEAFF,TGCAGCGTTGGAATAGGGTGGACTGAAGCTTTCTTT
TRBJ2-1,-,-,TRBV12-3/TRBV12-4,CAFSRKVGRTAYNEQFF,TGTGCCTTCAGTCGCAAGGTTGGGCGGACGGCGTACAATGAGCAGTTCTTC
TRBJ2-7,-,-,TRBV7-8,CASSSGRMIGYEQYF,TGTGCCAGCAGCTCGGGACGGATGATAGGATACGAGCAGTACTTC
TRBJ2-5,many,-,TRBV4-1,CASSQKGDGGRQEETQYF,TGCGCCAGCAGCCAAAAAGGAGATGGGGGACGGCAGGAAGAGACCCAGTACTTC
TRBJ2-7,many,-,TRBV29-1,CSVGKSRVEQYF,TGCAGCGTTGGTAAGTCGAGAGTCGAGCAGTACTTC
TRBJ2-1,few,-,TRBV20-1,CSASQRSSYNEQFF,TGCAGTGCTAGCCAGCGGAGCTCCTACAATGAGCAGTTCTTC
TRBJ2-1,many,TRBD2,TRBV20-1,CSARETSGNNEQFF,TGCAGTGCTAGGGAGACTAGCGGGAACAATGAGCAGTTCTTC
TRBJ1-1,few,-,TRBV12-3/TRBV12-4,CASSSLGSSNTEAFF,TGTGCCAGCAGTTCCCTCGGTAGTTCGAACACTGAAGCTTTCTTT
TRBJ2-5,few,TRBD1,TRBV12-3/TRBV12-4,CASSPGDRQETQYF,TGTGCCAGCAGTCCAGGGGACAGACAAGAGACCCAGTACTTC
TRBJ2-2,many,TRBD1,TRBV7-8,CASTSGTGFGGELFF,TGTGCCAGCACCTCCGGGACAGGGTTCGGCGGGGAGCTGTTTTTT
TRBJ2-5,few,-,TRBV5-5,CASSYLRGQETQYF,TGTGCCAGCAGCTATTTGAGAGGGCAAGAGACCCAGTACTTC
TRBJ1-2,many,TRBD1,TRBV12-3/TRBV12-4,CASSHDRAYGYTF,TGTGCCAGCAGCCACGACAGGGCTTATGGCTACACCTTC
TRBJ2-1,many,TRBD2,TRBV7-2,CASSLAAIAGGPYNEQFF,TGTGCCAGCAGCTTAGCAGCCATTGCGGGAGGTCCCTACAATGAGCAGTTCTTC
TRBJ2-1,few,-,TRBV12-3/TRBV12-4,CASSFHAGNEQFF,TGTGCCAGCAGTTTCCACGCCGGGAATGAGCAGTTCTTC
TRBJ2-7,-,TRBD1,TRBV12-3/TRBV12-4,CASSLWDRASEQYF,TGTGCCAGCAGTCTGTGGGACAGGGCGTCGGAGCAGTACTTC
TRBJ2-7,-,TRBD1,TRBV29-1,CSVDQPGGGDEQYF,TGCAGCGTTGATCAGCCAGGGGGTGGCGACGAGCAGTACTTC